Included here is one TCR beta chain sequence, with context. Its specificity is unknown. The data are from a study of PD-L1 blockade in urothelial cancer. Sequencing used immunoSEQ multiplex PCR; TCRdb keeps in-frame clones, though not all of them. The sample has around 35,000 clones, under 90% seen once. Study-wide points: Patients with below-median pretreatment blood clonality survived longer.

The source was PBMCs, collected around atezolizumab (anti-PD-L1) treatment. The TCR comes from a man aged 55 to 70 with urothelial cancer.

The CDR3 reads CASRTGQGGYEQYF. The CDR3 DNA sequence: TGTGCCAGCCGAACAGGACAGGGGGGCTACGAGCAGTACTTC. The V call is TRBV6-6, the J call TRBJ2-7; 10 bases fit TRBD1. With 8 bases clipped from V and 3 bases from J, the junction kept 7 bases outside the gene matches. CDR3 size: 14 residues. CDR1 and CDR2 (germline): MNHNY, SVGAGI (reference sequence).